This TCR beta chain was observed in a study of human T cells and chemical hapten exposure. Study summary: For the roughly 25-week duration of the study, patients were given weekly doses of diphenylcyclopropenone on the scalp. Patch tests applied 0.01% DPC to the upper back and were scored after 6 days.

Time point indicated: patch test 1, 2 weeks after DPC sensitization. Sample treatment: therapeutic diphenylcyclopropenone sensitization with weekly scalp DPC. At patch-test visits, sampling came before the patch test. TCRdb reprocessed the RACE reads with MiXCR, giving one entry per CDR3 protein. Of under 120,000 distinct CDR3 sequences listed, roughly 11% are singletons. V lost 11 bases and J 1 base, leaving 9 bases between the germline ends. From germline, CDR1 is MNHEY and CDR2 SVGEGT. The CDR3 length is 13 residues. This chain links TRBV6-2 or TRBV6-3 with TRBJ2-6; D not certain. Sequencing was performed on whole blood, taken in connection with sensitization to the hapten diphenylcyclopropenone (DPC). The sequence was collected from a woman aged 35 to 49 with alopecia areata. Some clones in this sample may be carry-over from other donors' samples. The CDR3 DNA reads as TGTGCCGGTGGGGTGTCTGGGGCCAACGTCCTGACTTTC. Translation gives CAGGVSGANVLTF.